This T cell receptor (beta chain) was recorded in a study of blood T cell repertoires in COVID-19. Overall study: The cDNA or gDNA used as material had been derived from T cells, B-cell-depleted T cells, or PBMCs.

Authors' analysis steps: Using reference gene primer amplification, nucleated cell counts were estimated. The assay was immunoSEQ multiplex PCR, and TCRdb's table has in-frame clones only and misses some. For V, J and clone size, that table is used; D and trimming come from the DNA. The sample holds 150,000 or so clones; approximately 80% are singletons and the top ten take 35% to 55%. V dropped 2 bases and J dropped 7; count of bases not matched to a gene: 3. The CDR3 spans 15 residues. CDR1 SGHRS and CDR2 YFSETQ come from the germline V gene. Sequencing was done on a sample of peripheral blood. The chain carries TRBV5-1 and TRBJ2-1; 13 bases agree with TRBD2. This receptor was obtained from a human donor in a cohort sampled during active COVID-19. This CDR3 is CASSLRLAGGNEQFF. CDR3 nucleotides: TGCGCCAGCAGCTTACGACTAGCGGGAGGTAATGAGCAGTTCTTC.